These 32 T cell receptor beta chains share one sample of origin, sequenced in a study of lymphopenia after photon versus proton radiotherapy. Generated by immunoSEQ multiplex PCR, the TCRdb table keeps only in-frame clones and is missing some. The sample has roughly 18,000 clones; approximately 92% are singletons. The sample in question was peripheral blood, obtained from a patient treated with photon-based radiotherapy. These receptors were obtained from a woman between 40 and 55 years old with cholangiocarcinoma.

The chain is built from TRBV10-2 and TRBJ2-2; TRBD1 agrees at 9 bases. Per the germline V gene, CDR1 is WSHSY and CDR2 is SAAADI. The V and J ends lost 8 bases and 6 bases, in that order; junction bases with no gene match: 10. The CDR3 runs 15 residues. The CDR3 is CASWGGQGPSGELFF. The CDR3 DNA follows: TGCGCCAGCTGGGGGGGACAGGGCCCCTCCGGGGAGCTGTTTTTT.

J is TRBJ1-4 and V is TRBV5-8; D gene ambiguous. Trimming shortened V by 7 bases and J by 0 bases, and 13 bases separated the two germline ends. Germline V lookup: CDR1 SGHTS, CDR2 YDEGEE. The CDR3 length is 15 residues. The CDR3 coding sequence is TGTGCCAGCGTCGCAAGCTCTGCAACTAATGAAAAACTGTTTTTT. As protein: CASVASSATNEKLFF.

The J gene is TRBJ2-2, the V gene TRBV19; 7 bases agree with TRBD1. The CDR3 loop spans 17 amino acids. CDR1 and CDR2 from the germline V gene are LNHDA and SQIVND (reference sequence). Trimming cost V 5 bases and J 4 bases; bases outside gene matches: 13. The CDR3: CASSPSRQGARTGELFF. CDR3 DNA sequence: TGTGCCAGTAGTCCGTCACGACAGGGCGCACGCACCGGGGAGCTGTTTTTT.

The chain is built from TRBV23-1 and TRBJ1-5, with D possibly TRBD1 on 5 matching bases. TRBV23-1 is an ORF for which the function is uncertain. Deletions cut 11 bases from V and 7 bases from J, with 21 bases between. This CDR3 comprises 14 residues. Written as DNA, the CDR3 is TGCGCCGGCTTTCCGGGACTACGGTACCAGCCCCAGCATTTT. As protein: CAGFPGLRYQPQHF.

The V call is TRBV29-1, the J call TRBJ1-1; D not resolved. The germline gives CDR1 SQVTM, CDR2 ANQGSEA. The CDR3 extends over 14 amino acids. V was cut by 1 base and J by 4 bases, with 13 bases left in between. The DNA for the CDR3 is TGCAGCGTTGAAGTCACGGCCCAGCCCACTGAAGCTTTCTTT. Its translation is CSVEVTAQPTEAFF.

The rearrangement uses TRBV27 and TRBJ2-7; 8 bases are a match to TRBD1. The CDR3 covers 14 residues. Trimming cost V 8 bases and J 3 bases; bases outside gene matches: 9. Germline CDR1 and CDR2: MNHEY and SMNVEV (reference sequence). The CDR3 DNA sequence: TGTGCCAGCGGACATCCCGGGACAGGCTACGAGCAGTACTTC. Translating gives CASGHPGTGYEQYF.

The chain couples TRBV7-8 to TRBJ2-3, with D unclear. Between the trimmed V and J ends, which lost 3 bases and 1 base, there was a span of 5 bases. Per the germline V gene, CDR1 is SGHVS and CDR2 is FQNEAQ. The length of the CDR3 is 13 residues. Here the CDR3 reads CASSFLRTDTQYF. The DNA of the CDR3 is TGTGCCAGCAGCTTCCTTCGCACAGATACGCAGTATTTT. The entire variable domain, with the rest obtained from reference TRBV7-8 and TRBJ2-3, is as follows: GAGVSQSPRYKVAKRGQDVALRCDPISGHVSLFWYQQALGQGPEFLTYFQNEAQLDKSGLPSDRFFAERPEGSVSTLKIQRTQQEDSAVYLCASSFLRTDTQYFGPGTRLTVL.

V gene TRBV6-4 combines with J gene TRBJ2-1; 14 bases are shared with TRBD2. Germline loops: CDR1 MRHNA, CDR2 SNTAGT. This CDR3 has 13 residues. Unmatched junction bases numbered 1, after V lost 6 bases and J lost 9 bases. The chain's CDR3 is CASSGTSGSEQFF. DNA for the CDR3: TGTGCCAGCAGCGGGACTAGCGGGAGTGAGCAGTTCTTC.

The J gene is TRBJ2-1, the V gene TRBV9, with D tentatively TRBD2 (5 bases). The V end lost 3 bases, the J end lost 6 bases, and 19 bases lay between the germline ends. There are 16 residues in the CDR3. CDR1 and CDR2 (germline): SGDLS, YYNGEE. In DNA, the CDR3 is TGTGCCAGCAGCGCCCCCATGGGCGGAGGTTTCAATGAGCAGTTCTTC. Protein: CASSAPMGGGFNEQFF.

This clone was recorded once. CDR3 sequence: CASSSFTLDNNYGYTF. In nucleotides, the CDR3 is TGTGCCAGCAGTTCGTTTACATTGGACAATAACTATGGCTACACCTTC. The J gene is TRBJ1-2, the V gene TRBV28; D possibly corresponds to TRBD1 (5 bases). Looked up from germline, CDR1 is MDHEN and CDR2 is SYDVKM. With 4 bases removed from V and 1 base from J, the gap between germline ends came to 16 bases. The CDR3 contains 16 residues.

CDR3 in amino acids: CASSLAGRPQNTEAFF. DNA for the CDR3: TGTGCCAGCAGTTTAGCCGGGAGGCCACAGAACACTGAAGCTTTCTTT. The rearrangement joins TRBV28 to TRBJ1-1; D unclear. In germline, CDR1 is MDHEN, CDR2 SYDVKM. With 2 bases removed from V and 1 base from J, the gap between germline ends came to 14 bases. The CDR3 runs 16 residues.

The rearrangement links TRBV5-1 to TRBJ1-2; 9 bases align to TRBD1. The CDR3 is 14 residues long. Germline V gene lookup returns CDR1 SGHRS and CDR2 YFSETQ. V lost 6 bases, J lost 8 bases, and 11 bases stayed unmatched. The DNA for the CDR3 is TGCGCCAGCACCCCCGACAGGGGGTTCGAGGGCTACACCTTC. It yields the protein CASTPDRGFEGYTF.

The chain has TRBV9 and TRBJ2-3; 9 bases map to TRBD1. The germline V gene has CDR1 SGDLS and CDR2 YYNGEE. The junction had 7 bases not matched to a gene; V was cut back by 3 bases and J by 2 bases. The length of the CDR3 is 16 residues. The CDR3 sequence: CASSAERTGDTDTQYF. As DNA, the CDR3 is TGTGCCAGCAGCGCAGAGAGGACAGGGGACACAGATACGCAGTATTTT.

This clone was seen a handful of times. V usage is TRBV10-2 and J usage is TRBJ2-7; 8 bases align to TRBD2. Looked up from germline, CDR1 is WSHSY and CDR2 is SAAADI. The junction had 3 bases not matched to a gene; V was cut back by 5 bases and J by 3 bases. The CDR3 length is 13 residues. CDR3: CASSPAGVYEQYF. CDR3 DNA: TGCGCCAGCAGTCCAGCGGGAGTCTACGAGCAGTACTTC.

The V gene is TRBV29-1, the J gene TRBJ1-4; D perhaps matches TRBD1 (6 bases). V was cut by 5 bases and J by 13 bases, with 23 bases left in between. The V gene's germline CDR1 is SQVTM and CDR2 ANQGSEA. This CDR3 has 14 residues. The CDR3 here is CSVKVRTAGYRLFF. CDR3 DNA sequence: TGCAGCGTTAAGGTCAGGACAGCCGGTTATCGACTGTTTTTT.

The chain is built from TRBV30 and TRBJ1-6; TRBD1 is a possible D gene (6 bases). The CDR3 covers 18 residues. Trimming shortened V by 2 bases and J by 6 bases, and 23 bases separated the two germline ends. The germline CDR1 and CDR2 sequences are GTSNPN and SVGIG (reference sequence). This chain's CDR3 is CAWSFSHGGRIGNSPLHF. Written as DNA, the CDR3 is TGTGCCTGGAGTTTCTCTCATGGGGGGCGAATTGGTAATTCACCCCTCCACTTT.

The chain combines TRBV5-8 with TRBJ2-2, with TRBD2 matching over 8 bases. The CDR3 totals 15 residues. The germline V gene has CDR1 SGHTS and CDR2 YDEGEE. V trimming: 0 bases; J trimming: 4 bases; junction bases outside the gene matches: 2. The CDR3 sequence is CASSLEAGVTGELFF. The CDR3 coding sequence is TGTGCCAGCAGCTTGGAAGCGGGAGTCACCGGGGAGCTGTTTTTT.

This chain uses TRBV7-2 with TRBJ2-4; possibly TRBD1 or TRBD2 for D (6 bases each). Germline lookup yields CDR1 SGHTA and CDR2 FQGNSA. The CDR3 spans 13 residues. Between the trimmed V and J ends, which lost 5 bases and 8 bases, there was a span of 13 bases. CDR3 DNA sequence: TGTGCCAGCAGCAGTAGGGGGGCCTACATTCAGTACTTC. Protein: CASSSRGAYIQYF.

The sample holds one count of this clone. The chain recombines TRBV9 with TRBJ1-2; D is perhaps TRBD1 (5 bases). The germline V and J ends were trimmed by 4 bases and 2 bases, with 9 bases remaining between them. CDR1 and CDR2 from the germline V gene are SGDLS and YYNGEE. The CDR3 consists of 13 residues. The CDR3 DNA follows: TGTGCCAGCAGCAGCGACAGAAACTATGGCTACACCTTC. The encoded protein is CASSSDRNYGYTF.

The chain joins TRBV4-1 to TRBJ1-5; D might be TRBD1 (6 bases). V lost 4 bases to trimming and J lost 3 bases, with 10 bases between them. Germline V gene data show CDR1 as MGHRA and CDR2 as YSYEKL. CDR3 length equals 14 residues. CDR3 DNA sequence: TGCGCCAGCAGCCTCCCAGGGGACAATCAGCCCCAGCATTTT. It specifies CASSLPGDNQPQHF.

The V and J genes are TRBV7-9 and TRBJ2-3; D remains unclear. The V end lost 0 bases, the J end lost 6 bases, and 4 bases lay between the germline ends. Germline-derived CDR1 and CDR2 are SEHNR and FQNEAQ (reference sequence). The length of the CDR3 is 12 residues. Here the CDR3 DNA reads TGTGCCAGCAGCTTAGCGGCGGATACGCAGTATTTT. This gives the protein CASSLAADTQYF.

The CDR3 DNA reads TGCAGCGAGAGACCTCTTCCGGGACAGGGATTCTACGAGCAGTACTTC. It specifies CSERPLPGQGFYEQYF. The genes are TRBV29-1 and TRBJ2-7; 9 nucleotides match TRBD1. The germline V gene has CDR1 SQVTM and CDR2 ANQGSEA. This CDR3 contains 16 residues. The V gene end was trimmed by 7 bases and the J gene end by 3 bases; junction bases not matched to a gene: 16.

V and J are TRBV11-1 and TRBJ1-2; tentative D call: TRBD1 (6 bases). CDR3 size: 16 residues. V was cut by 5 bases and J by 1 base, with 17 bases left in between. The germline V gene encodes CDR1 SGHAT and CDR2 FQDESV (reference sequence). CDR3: CASSPPGTLLNYGYTF. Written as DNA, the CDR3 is TGTGCCAGCAGCCCGCCCGGGACACTTCTTAACTATGGCTACACCTTC.

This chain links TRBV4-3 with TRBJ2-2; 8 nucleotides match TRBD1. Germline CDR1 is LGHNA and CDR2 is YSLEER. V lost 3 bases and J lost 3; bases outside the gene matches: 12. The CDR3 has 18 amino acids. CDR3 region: CASSQYLSGGWDTGELFF. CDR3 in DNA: TGCGCCAGCAGCCAGTACCTCTCAGGGGGCTGGGACACCGGGGAGCTGTTTTTT.

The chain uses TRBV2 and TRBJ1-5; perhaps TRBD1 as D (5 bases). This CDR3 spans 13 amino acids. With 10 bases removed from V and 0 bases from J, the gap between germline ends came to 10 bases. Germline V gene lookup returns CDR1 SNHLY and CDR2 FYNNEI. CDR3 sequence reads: CATRDDSNQPQHF. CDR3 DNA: TGTGCCACCCGGGACGATAGCAATCAGCCCCAGCATTTT.

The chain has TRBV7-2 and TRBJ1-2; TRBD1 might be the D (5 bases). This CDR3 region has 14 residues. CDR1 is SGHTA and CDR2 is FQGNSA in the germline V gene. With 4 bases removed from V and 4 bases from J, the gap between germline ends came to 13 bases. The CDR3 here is CASSSQGPSYGYTF. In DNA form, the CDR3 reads TGTGCCAGCAGCTCGCAGGGTCCGAGCTATGGCTACACCTTC.

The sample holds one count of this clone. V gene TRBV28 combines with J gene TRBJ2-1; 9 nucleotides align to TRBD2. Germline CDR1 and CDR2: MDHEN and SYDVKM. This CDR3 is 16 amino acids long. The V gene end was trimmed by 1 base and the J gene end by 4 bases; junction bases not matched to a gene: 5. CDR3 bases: TGTGCCAGCAGTTTATCCACTAGCGGGCGATACAATGAGCAGTTCTTC. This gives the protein CASSLSTSGRYNEQFF. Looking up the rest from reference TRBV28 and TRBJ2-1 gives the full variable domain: DVKVTQSSRYLVKRTGEKVFLECVQDMDHENMFWYRQDPGLGLRLIYFSYDVKMKEKGDIPEGYSVSREKKERFSLILESASTNQTSMYLCASSLSTSGRYNEQFFGPGTRLTVL.

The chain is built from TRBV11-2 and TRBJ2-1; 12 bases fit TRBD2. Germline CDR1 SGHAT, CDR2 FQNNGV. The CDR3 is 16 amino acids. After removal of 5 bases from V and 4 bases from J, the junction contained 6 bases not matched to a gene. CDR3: CASSTGGLAGYNEQFF. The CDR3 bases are TGTGCCAGCAGCACAGGCGGACTAGCGGGGTACAATGAGCAGTTCTTC.

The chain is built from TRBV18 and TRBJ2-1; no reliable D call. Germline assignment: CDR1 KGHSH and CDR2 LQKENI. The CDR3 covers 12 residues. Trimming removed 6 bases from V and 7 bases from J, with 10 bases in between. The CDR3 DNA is TGTGCCAGCTCGGAGACATGGAATGAGCAGTTCTTC. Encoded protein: CASSETWNEQFF.

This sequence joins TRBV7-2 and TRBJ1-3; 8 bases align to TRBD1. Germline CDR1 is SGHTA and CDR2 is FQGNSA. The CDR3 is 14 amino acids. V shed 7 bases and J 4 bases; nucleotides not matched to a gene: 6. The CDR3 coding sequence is TGTGCCAGCACCCCGGACAGGGACGGAAACACCATATATTTT. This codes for CASTPDRDGNTIYF.

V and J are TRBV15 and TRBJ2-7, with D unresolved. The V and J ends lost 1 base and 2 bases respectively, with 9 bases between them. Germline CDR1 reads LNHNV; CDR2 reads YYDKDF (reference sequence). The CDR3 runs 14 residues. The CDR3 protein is CATSRVDITYEQYF. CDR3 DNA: TGTGCCACCAGCAGAGTCGACATCACCTACGAGCAGTACTTC.

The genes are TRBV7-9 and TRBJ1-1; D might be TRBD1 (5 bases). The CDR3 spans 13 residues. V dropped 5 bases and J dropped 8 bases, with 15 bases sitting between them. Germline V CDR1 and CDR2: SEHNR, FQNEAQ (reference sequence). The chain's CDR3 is CASSPQGTSEAFF. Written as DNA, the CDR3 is TGTGCCAGCAGCCCCCAAGGGACCTCCGAAGCTTTCTTT.